Presented here are 18 T cell receptor beta chains from one specimen sequenced in a study of blood T cell repertoires in COVID-19. This table comes from immunoSEQ multiplex PCR, and its TCRdb copy is limited to in-frame clones, with some not included. Altogether over 600,000 clones are present, just under 90% being singletons, with the ten largest covering more than 0.25%. Material: peripheral blood. The receptors were gathered from a woman younger than 30 with acute or convalescent COVID-19.

The rearrangement joins TRBV6-2 or TRBV6-3 to TRBJ1-1; D is ambiguous. The CDR3 spans 13 residues. The V and J ends lost 0 bases and 4 bases respectively, with 6 bases between them. Germline V gene lookup returns CDR1 MNHEY and CDR2 SVGEGT. CDR3 DNA sequence: TGTGCCAGCAGTTACTCTACGGTCACTGAAGCTTTCTTT. Translating it yields CASSYSTVTEAFF.

As regards this clone: Distinct nucleotide sequences in the sample also encode this CDR3. The gene calls are TRBV7-9 and TRBJ1-2, with TRBD1 matching over 7 bases. Unmatched junction bases numbered 5, after V lost 5 bases and J lost 5 bases. The CDR3 covers 13 residues. The V gene's germline CDR1 is SEHNR and CDR2 FQNEAQ (reference sequence). In DNA, the CDR3 is TGTGCCAGCAGCCTGGGACAGACTTATGGCTACACCTTC. Translating gives CASSLGQTYGYTF. The variable domain in full, with the rest retrieved from reference TRBV7-9 and TRBJ1-2, is DTGVSQNPRHKITKRGQNVTFRCDPISEHNRLYWYRQTLGQGPEFLTYFQNEAQLEKSRLLSDRFSAERPKGSFSTLEIQRTEQGDSAMYLCASSLGQTYGYTFGSGTRLTVV.

The V call is TRBV14, the J call TRBJ2-3, with TRBD2 matching over 14 bases. The CDR3 is 18 amino acids. The V and J ends lost 3 bases and 3 bases, in that order; junction bases with no gene match: 8. Per germline, CDR1 SGHDN and CDR2 FVKESK. The chain's CDR3 is CASSHALTSGGETDTQYF. The CDR3 DNA follows: TGTGCCAGCAGCCATGCCCTGACTAGCGGGGGGGAGACAGATACGCAGTATTTT.

J is TRBJ1-1 and V is TRBV2, with D unclear. This CDR3 spans 14 amino acids. Germline loops: CDR1 SNHLY, CDR2 FYNNEI. Trimming shortened V by 1 base and J by 0 bases, and 6 bases separated the two germline ends. CDR3 residues: CASSEGAMNTEAFF. The CDR3 DNA reads TGTGCCAGCAGTGAAGGAGCGATGAACACTGAAGCTTTCTTT.

The chain joins TRBV6-5 to TRBJ2-2; 9 positions agree with TRBD1. Per germline, CDR1 MNHEY and CDR2 SVGAGI. After removal of 7 bases from V and 6 bases from J, the junction contained 9 bases not matched to a gene. The CDR3 extends over 15 amino acids. This CDR3 is CASTLQGADAGELFF. The CDR3 bases are TGTGCCAGCACACTACAGGGGGCTGATGCCGGGGAGCTGTTTTTT.

The sample holds a few counts of this clone. This sequence joins TRBV5-4 and TRBJ1-1, with D unresolved. The CDR3 totals 15 residues. V dropped 4 bases and J dropped 0 bases, with 13 bases sitting between them. Germline V gives CDR1 SGHNT, CDR2 YYREEE (reference sequence). In DNA, the CDR3 is TGTGCCAGCAGCCTCTTGAACAGAATGAACACTGAAGCTTTCTTT. Translated: CASSLLNRMNTEAFF.

The chain recombines TRBV4-3 with TRBJ2-3; 9 bases fit TRBD1. The CDR3 sequence is 16 residues long. The germline gives CDR1 LGHNA, CDR2 YSLEER. The junction had 6 bases not matched to a gene; V was cut back by 1 base and J by 4 bases. CDR3 in DNA: TGCGCCAGCAGCCAAGGGGAACAGGGGGCCGCAGATACGCAGTATTTT. It translates to CASSQGEQGAADTQYF.

The J gene is TRBJ1-6, the V gene TRBV10-2; D is perhaps TRBD1 (5 bases). Trimming took 0 bases from V and 7 from J, leaving 22 bases between them. The V gene's germline CDR1 is WSHSY and CDR2 SAAADI. The CDR3 loop spans 19 amino acids. The chain's CDR3 is CASSESKPPGYSWNSPLHF. CDR3 nucleotides: TGCGCCAGCAGTGAGTCGAAGCCCCCAGGGTACAGTTGGAATTCACCCCTCCACTTT.

V and J are TRBV5-1 and TRBJ1-2; tentatively, D is TRBD1 (5 bases). The germline CDR1 and CDR2 sequences are SGHRS and YFSETQ. Trimming took 0 bases from V and 5 from J, leaving 11 bases between them. The CDR3 contains 14 residues. The CDR3 nucleotides are TGCGCCAGCAGCTTGGGTCGACAGTGGTATGGCTACACCTTC. As protein: CASSLGRQWYGYTF. Complete variable domain (other parts from reference TRBV5-1 and TRBJ1-2): KAGVTQTPRYLIKTRGQQVTLSCSPISGHRSVSWYQQTPGQGLQFLFEYFSETQRNKGNFPGRFSGRQFSNSRSEMNVSTLELGDSALYLCASSLGRQWYGYTFGSGTRLTVV.

This clone was seen a single time. The CDR3 region has the DNA TGCGCCAGCAGCTCGGTGGGACAGTCTTATGGCTACACCTTC. As protein: CASSSVGQSYGYTF. The chain has TRBV5-1 and TRBJ1-2; TRBD1 aligns across 7 bases. Germline values: CDR1 SGHRS, CDR2 YFSETQ. The CDR3 runs 14 residues. J lost 5 bases, V lost 3 bases, and 7 bases had no gene match. Complete variable domain (other parts from reference TRBV5-1 and TRBJ1-2): KAGVTQTPRYLIKTRGQQVTLSCSPISGHRSVSWYQQTPGQGLQFLFEYFSETQRNKGNFPGRFSGRQFSNSRSEMNVSTLELGDSALYLCASSSVGQSYGYTFGSGTRLTVV.

This chain uses TRBV5-1 with TRBJ2-1; D may be TRBD2 (7 bases). V was shortened by 4 bases and J by 2 bases, with 16 bases between the two germline ends. Germline V CDR1 and CDR2: SGHRS, YFSETQ. This CDR3 has 16 amino acids. CDR3 residues: CASSLEGRGAYNEQFF. In DNA form, the CDR3 reads TGCGCCAGCAGCCTCGAGGGGAGGGGGGCCTACAATGAGCAGTTCTTC.

This clone appeared a few times. The chain couples TRBV15 to TRBJ1-3; no clear D. Germline CDR1 and CDR2: LNHNV and YYDKDF (reference sequence). Trimming removed 0 bases at V and 7 bases at J, with 7 bases between. The CDR3 has 13 residues. The CDR3 here is CATSRDTWNTIYF. The CDR3 DNA is TGTGCCACCAGCAGAGATACTTGGAACACCATATATTTT. The full variable domain, in which reference TRBV15 and TRBJ1-3 provide the parts outside the CDR3, is DAMVIQNPRYQVTQFGKPVTLSCSQTLNHNVMYWYQQKSSQAPKLLFHYYDKDFNNEADTPDNFQSRRPNTSFCFLDIRSPGLGDTAMYLCATSRDTWNTIYFGEGSWLTVV.

In its sample, this clone was seen once. The rearrangement links TRBV5-5 to TRBJ1-3; D uncertain. CDR3 size: 20 residues. The V and J ends lost 0 bases and 0 bases respectively, with 22 bases between them. Germline V lookup: CDR1 SGHKS, CDR2 YYEKEE (reference sequence). The CDR3 coding sequence is TGTGCCAGCAGCTTGGACGATTGGGCCAGTCCGCTACTCTCTGGAAACACCATATATTTT. Residues: CASSLDDWASPLLSGNTIYF.

V usage is TRBV27 and J usage is TRBJ1-6, with D hard to call. Germline values: CDR1 MNHEY, CDR2 SMNVEV (reference sequence). The V end was cut by 6 bases, the J end by 3 bases, with 15 bases between. This CDR3 spans 16 amino acids. The CDR3 bases are TGTGCCAGCAGCCCCGGGATCTCCGACTATAATTCACCCCTCCACTTT. Its protein is CASSPGISDYNSPLHF.

The chain carries TRBV2 and TRBJ1-1; 7 positions agree with TRBD1. Losses at the gene ends were 6 bases for V and 5 bases for J; bases not matched to a gene: 9. In germline, CDR1 is SNHLY, CDR2 FYNNEI. The CDR3 consists of 14 residues. The CDR3, as DNA: TGTGCCAGCAGAATCAGGGGGAGTGAGACTGAAGCTTTCTTT. It specifies CASRIRGSETEAFF.

J is TRBJ1-2 and V is TRBV6-4; D is ambiguous. This CDR3 contains 13 residues. CDR1 is MRHNA and CDR2 is SNTAGT in the germline V gene. V lost 0 bases and J lost 8, with 10 bases in between. The CDR3 protein is CASSDSGEGGYTF. CDR3 nucleotides: TGTGCCAGCAGTGACTCGGGCGAGGGAGGCTACACCTTC.

This chain uses TRBV5-1 with TRBJ2-3; D possibly corresponds to TRBD2 (6 bases). The germline V and J ends were trimmed by 4 bases and 5 bases, with 14 bases remaining between them. There are 14 residues in the CDR3. Germline V lookup: CDR1 SGHRS, CDR2 YFSETQ. CDR3 residues: CASSPGTQGDTQYF. The DNA of the CDR3 is TGCGCCAGCAGCCCCGGGACTCAGGGAGATACGCAGTATTTT.

The chain combines TRBV3-1 (or the pseudogene TRBV3-2) with TRBJ1-2, with 11 positions matching TRBD1. Germline CDR1 and CDR2: LGHDT and YNNKEL (reference sequence). V was clipped by 2 bases and J by 1 base; unmatched bases: 6. This CDR3 spans 17 amino acids. The chain's CDR3 is CASSQSGTGGVNYGYTF. DNA of the CDR3: TGTGCCAGCAGCCAAAGTGGGACAGGGGGAGTTAACTATGGCTACACCTTC.